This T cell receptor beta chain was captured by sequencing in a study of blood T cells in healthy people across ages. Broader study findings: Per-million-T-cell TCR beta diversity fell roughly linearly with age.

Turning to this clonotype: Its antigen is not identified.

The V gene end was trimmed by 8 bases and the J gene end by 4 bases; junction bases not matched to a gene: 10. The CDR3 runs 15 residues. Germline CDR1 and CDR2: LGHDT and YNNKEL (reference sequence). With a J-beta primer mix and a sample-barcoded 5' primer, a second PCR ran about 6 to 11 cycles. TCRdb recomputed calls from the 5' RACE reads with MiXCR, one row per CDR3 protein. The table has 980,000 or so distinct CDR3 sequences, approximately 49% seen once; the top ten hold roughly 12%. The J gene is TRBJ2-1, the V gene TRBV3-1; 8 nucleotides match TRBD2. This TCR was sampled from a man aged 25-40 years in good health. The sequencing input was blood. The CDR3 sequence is CASGQSGGPYNEQFF. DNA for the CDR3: TGTGCCAGCGGACAAAGCGGGGGCCCATACAATGAGCAGTTCTTC.